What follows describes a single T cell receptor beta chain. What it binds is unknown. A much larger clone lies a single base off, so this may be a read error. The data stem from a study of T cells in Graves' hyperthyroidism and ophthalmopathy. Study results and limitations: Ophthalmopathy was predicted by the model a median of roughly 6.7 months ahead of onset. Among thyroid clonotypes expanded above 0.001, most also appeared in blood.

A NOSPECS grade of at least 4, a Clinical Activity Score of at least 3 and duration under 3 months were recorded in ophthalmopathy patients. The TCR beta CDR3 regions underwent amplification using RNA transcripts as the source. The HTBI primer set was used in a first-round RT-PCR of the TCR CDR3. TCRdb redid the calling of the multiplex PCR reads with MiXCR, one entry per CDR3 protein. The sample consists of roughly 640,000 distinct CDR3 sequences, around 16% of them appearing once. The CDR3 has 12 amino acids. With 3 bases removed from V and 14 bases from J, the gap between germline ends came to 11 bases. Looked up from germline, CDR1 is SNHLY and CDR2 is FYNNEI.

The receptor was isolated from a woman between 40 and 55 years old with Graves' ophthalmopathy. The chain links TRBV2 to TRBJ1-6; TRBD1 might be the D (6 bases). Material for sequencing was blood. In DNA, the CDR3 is TGTGCCAGCAGTGAGGGGACACTTGCCCTCCACTTT. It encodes CASSEGTLALHF.